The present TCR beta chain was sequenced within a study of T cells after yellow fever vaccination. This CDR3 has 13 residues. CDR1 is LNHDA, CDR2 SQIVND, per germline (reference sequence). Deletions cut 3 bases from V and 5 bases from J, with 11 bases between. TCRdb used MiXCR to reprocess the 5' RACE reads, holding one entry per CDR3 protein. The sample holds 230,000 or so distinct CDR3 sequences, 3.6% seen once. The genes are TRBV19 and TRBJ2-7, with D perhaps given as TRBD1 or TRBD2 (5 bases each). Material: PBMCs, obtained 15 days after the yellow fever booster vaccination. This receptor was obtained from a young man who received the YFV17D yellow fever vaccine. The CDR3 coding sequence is TGTGCCAGTAGTATGGGACCGCGGGACGAGCAGTACGTC. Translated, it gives CASSMGPRDEQYV.